The rows below give T cell receptor beta chains drawn from one sample of a study of blood T cells in healthy people across ages. Via MiXCR, TCRdb re-called the 5' RACE reads, giving one row per CDR3 protein. The repertoire has around 1.5 million distinct CDR3 sequences, roughly 30% of them found once; the top ten carry about 11%. Sequencing was performed on blood. The receptor source for this set is a woman between 25 and 40 years old in good health. CDR3s include the opening cysteine and the closing phenylalanine or tryptophan. A D gene is named only where the DNA matches it firmly. A row's size may be missing; if present it is once, few, many or a size class.

J gene,clone size,D gene,CDR3 length,V gene,CDR3 protein,CDR3 DNA
TRBJ2-4,NA,NA,12,TRBV28,CASSWVKNIQYF,TGTGCCAGCAGTTGGGTCAAAAACATTCAGTACTTC
TRBJ2-5,NA,NA,14,TRBV3-1,CASSQELRGETQYF,TGTGCCAGCAGCCAAGAACTGAGAGGAGAGACCCAGTACTTC
TRBJ2-1,NA,TRBD2,15,TRBV15,CATSRGTSTGNEQFF,TGTGCCACCAGCAGAGGGACTAGTACGGGTAATGAGCAGTTCTTC
TRBJ2-1,NA,NA,14,TRBV5-6,CASSLTGARDEQFF,TGTGCCAGCAGCCTTACTGGTGCGAGGGATGAGCAGTTCTTC
TRBJ2-3,many,NA,15,TRBV12-3/TRBV12-4,CASSETVGGTDTQYF,TGTGCCAGCAGTGAGACTGTCGGGGGCACAGATACGCAGTATTTT
TRBJ2-3,few,TRBD2,17,TRBV9,CASSVESGGHRADTQYF,TGTGCCAGCAGCGTAGAAAGCGGGGGACACAGGGCAGATACGCAGTATTTT
TRBJ2-3,NA,TRBD2,17,TRBV6-1,CASSALGWRGGADTQYF,TGTGCCAGCAGTGCCCTAGGGTGGCGGGGGGGGGCAGACACGCAGTATTTT
TRBJ2-1,NA,TRBD2,16,TRBV7-2,CASSLYLAEAYNEQFF,TGTGCCAGCAGCTTATATCTAGCGGAGGCCTACAATGAGCAGTTCTTC
TRBJ2-3,few,NA,16,TRBV27,CASSYTMGDLADTQYF,TGTGCCAGCAGTTATACAATGGGGGATTTGGCAGATACGCAGTATTTT
TRBJ2-1,many,TRBD2,15,TRBV29-1,CSVDVRRGGLDEQFF,TGCAGCGTTGATGTCCGTCGGGGGGGTTTGGATGAGCAGTTCTTC
TRBJ2-7,NA,NA,15,TRBV7-9,CASSAAKNSGYEQYF,TGTGCCAGCAGCGCGGCAAAAAATTCGGGCTACGAGCAGTACTTC
TRBJ2-1,few,TRBD2,17,TRBV12-3/TRBV12-4,CASSFMREVVGPSEQFF,TGTGCCAGCAGTTTTATGCGGGAGGTAGTAGGGCCCAGTGAGCAGTTCTTC
TRBJ2-5,NA,TRBD1,16,TRBV3-1,CASSRDPGGRQETQYF,TGTGCCAGCAGCCGGGACCCAGGGGGAAGGCAAGAGACCCAGTACTTC
TRBJ2-1,few,NA,13,TRBV5-6,CASSKDFYNEQFF,TGTGCCAGCAGCAAGGACTTTTACAATGAGCAGTTCTTC
TRBJ2-3,NA,TRBD2,19,TRBV20-1,CSARGLGTSGDLWTGTQYF,TGCAGTGCTAGAGGGCTCGGGACTAGCGGGGACCTTTGGACAGGTACGCAGTATTTT
TRBJ1-5,NA,NA,14,TRBV18,CVSSPNSGHQPQHF,TGTGTCAGCTCACCTAACTCAGGGCATCAGCCCCAGCATTTT
TRBJ2-6,NA,TRBD2,15,TRBV5-5,CASRSAGSGANVLTF,TGTGCCAGCAGGTCAGCGGGGTCTGGGGCCAACGTCCTGACTTTC
TRBJ2-1,few,TRBD2,19,TRBV20-1,CSARDPRSATSGRINEQFF,TGCAGTGCTAGAGACCCAAGGTCCGCGACTAGCGGGAGGATCAATGAGCAGTTCTTC
TRBJ2-4,NA,NA,14,TRBV2,CASSGASVPNIQYF,TGTGCCAGCAGCGGAGCTAGCGTCCCCAACATTCAGTACTTC
TRBJ2-7,NA,TRBD2,14,TRBV20-1,CGARSTSGTYEQYF,TGCGGTGCTAGATCGACTAGCGGCACCTACGAGCAGTACTTC